Following are 22 T cell receptor beta chains from one sample sequenced in a study of T cell repertoires in cytomegalovirus infection. TCRdb itself ran the reads through MiXCR, one entry per CDR3 protein. The sample holds approximately 490,000 distinct CDR3 sequences, about 11% seen once. What was sequenced was PBMCs. These receptors all come from a human donor in good health (CMV status not recorded). Some clones in this sample may be carry-over from other donors' samples.

Only a few counts were recorded for this clonotype. This chain links TRBV29-1 with TRBJ1-5; D is uncertain. V gave up 8 bases and J gave up 0 bases, with 23 bases separating them. Germline V gene lookup returns CDR1 SQVTM and CDR2 ANQGSEA. This CDR3 has 17 residues. The CDR3 is CSPRQDPGPYSNQPQHF. The CDR3 DNA reads as TGCAGCCCTAGGCAAGATCCGGGTCCGTATAGCAATCAGCCCCAGCATTTT.

This clonotype was counted at least ten times. This chain joins TRBV20-1 and TRBJ1-2; D not certain. The CDR3 covers 8 residues. The V gene's germline CDR1 is DFQATT and CDR2 SNEGSKA (reference sequence). Trimming left V 3 bases short and J 14 bases short, with 7 bases between. The CDR3 nucleotides read TGCAGTGCTAGGGCTGGGACCTTC. Its translation is CSARAGTF.

This clonotype came up a few times. The chain employs TRBV12-3 or TRBV12-4 and TRBJ1-2, with a tentative D call TRBD1 (5 bases). The CDR3 totals 13 residues. The V end was cut by 5 bases, the J end by 4 bases, with 11 bases between. The CDR3: CASSAGGGYGYTF. CDR3 nucleotide sequence: TGTGCCAGCAGTGCCGGGGGGGGCTATGGCTACACCTTC.

This clonotype has ten or more counts. CDR3 sequence: CASSLGQNEQYF. In nucleotides, the CDR3 is TGCGCCAGCAGCTTGGGACAAAACGAGCAGTACTTC. The rearrangement links TRBV5-1 to TRBJ2-7; D is uncertain. From germline, CDR1 is SGHRS and CDR2 YFSETQ. Trimming shortened V by 0 bases and J by 5 bases, and 6 bases separated the two germline ends. The CDR3 runs to 12 residues.

J is TRBJ2-1 and V is TRBV20-1; unclear D gene. This CDR3 contains 15 residues. CDR1 DFQATT and CDR2 SNEGSKA come from the germline V gene (reference sequence). Trimming pared 0 bases from V and 3 bases from J, leaving 12 bases between. CDR3 sequence: CSARDRAKNYNEQFF. For the CDR3, the DNA is TGCAGTGCTAGAGATAGGGCTAAAAACTACAATGAGCAGTTCTTC.

The table lists this clonotype with many counts. The V gene is TRBV5-4, the J gene TRBJ1-4; D call uncertain. The germline gives CDR1 SGHNT, CDR2 YYREEE (reference sequence). This CDR3 contains 15 residues. V was trimmed by 0 bases and J by 8 bases, leaving 14 bases between them. The chain's CDR3 is CASSLGSGSGEKLFF. Written as DNA, the CDR3 is TGTGCCAGCAGCTTGGGGTCCGGGTCCGGGGAAAAACTGTTTTTT.

This clonotype was detected only a few times. This sequence joins TRBV20-1 and TRBJ1-6; 8 nucleotides line up with TRBD1. CDR1 and CDR2 from the germline V gene are DFQATT and SNEGSKA (reference sequence). This CDR3 is built from 15 residues. Trimming cost V 2 bases and J 5 bases; bases outside gene matches: 5. Here the CDR3 reads CSARRGTGNNSPLHF. The CDR3, as DNA: TGCAGTGCTAGACGCGGGACAGGCAATAATTCACCCCTCCACTTT.

Details on this clonotype: A much more abundant neighbour one base away suggests this may be a read error. The chain carries TRBV4-1 and TRBJ1-6; maybe TRBD1 (6 bases). V lost 5 bases to trimming and J lost 6 bases, with 14 bases between them. The CDR3 has 15 residues. The V gene's germline CDR1 is MGHRA and CDR2 YSYEKL. The CDR3 region has the DNA TGCGCCAGCAGCACCAACAGGGACGTTAATTCACCCCTCCACTTT. It encodes CASSTNRDVNSPLHF.

This clonotype was observed many times. V usage is TRBV7-8 and J usage is TRBJ2-7; 9 bases line up with TRBD1. Trimming cost V 5 bases and J 3 bases; bases outside gene matches: 11. The length of the CDR3 is 16 residues. CDR1 is SGHVS and CDR2 is FQNEAQ in the germline V gene. The CDR3 DNA is TGTGCCAGCAGCGCCCCCGGGACAGGGCCAGTCTACGAGCAGTACTTC. This gives the protein CASSAPGTGPVYEQYF. Together with reference TRBV7-8 and TRBJ2-7, the CDR3 gives the full variable domain: GAGVSQSPRYKVAKRGQDVALRCDPISGHVSLFWYQQALGQGPEFLTYFQNEAQLDKSGLPSDRFFAERPEGSVSTLKIQRTQQEDSAVYLCASSAPGTGPVYEQYFGPGTRLTVT.

This clonotype came up many times. This chain connects TRBV29-1 to TRBJ2-7, with D possibly being TRBD1 (6 bases). The CDR3 totals 15 residues. V lost 6 bases and J 2 bases, leaving 20 bases between the germline ends. Germline loops: CDR1 SQVTM, CDR2 ANQGSEA. This CDR3 is CSVGKGQTLAYEQYF. CDR3 bases: TGCAGCGTCGGGAAGGGACAAACGCTTGCCTACGAGCAGTACTTC.

This clonotype was detected many times. V and J are TRBV28 and TRBJ2-7; 7 nucleotides align to TRBD2. Looked up from germline, CDR1 is MDHEN and CDR2 is SYDVKM. The ends lost 4 bases at V and 2 bases at J; junction bases unmatched: 11. This CDR3 region has 16 residues. The CDR3 reads CASSCLWGGVTYEQYF. The CDR3 DNA follows: TGTGCCAGCAGTTGCTTGTGGGGGGGGGTGACCTACGAGCAGTACTTC.

The rearrangement uses TRBV20-1 and TRBJ2-3, with TRBD2 identical over 12 bases. V was clipped by 5 bases and J by 2 bases; unmatched bases: 11. This CDR3 contains 17 residues. The germline V gene encodes CDR1 DFQATT and CDR2 SNEGSKA (reference sequence). In DNA, the CDR3 is TGCAGTGCTCCCGGGACTAGCGGGTCCCTTTCCACAGATACGCAGTATTTT. Protein sequence: CSAPGTSGSLSTDTQYF.

This clonotype was detected many times. CDR3 loop: CASSLVVNTEAFF. The CDR3 nucleotides are TGTGCCAGCAGCTTAGTGGTAAACACTGAAGCTTTCTTT. V gene TRBV7-2 combines with J gene TRBJ1-1, with D uncertain. The ends were cut back, 1 base at V and 2 bases at J, with 5 bases in the middle. The CDR3 totals 13 residues. Germline V gives CDR1 SGHTA, CDR2 FQGNSA.

In its sample, this clonotype was seen many times. The J gene is TRBJ1-5, the V gene TRBV6-6, with 8 nucleotides matching TRBD1. V dropped 4 bases and J dropped 0; count of bases not matched to a gene: 17. Germline V lookup: CDR1 MNHNY, CDR2 SVGAGI (reference sequence). CDR3 size: 20 residues. The CDR3 DNA reads as TGTGCCAGCAGTTCCCCCTCCACCGGGACAGGACCTTATAGCAATCAGCCCCAGCATTTT. It is translated as CASSSPSTGTGPYSNQPQHF.

The sample holds many counts of this clonotype. The J gene is TRBJ1-3, the V gene TRBV6-1; D call uncertain. The germline V gene has CDR1 MNHNS and CDR2 SASEGT. V dropped 7 bases and J dropped 2 bases, with 9 bases sitting between them. The CDR3 is 13 amino acids. CDR3 sequence: CASTITAGNTIYF. The CDR3 nucleotides are TGTGCCAGCACGATTACGGCTGGAAACACCATATATTTT.

The J gene is TRBJ2-3, the V gene TRBV10-3; TRBD2 matches at 7 bases. CDR3 length equals 15 residues. V dropped 6 bases and J dropped 2; count of bases not matched to a gene: 8. Germline loops: CDR1 ENHRY, CDR2 SYGVKD. This CDR3 is CAIRETSRLTDTQYF. The CDR3 DNA follows: TGTGCCATCAGGGAGACTAGCCGACTCACAGATACGCAGTATTTT.

The chain uses TRBV29-1 and TRBJ2-1; TRBD1 agrees at 8 bases. Germline lookup yields CDR1 SQVTM and CDR2 ANQGSEA. There are 15 residues in the CDR3. V gave up 5 bases and J gave up 6 bases; unmatched junction bases: 12. CDR3 amino acids: CSVHRQDRVGNEQFF. In DNA form, the CDR3 reads TGCAGCGTTCACCGCCAGGACAGGGTGGGCAATGAGCAGTTCTTC.

This clonotype was detected many times. This CDR3 reads CASSRDNLEAFF. The CDR3 nucleotides are TGTGCCAGCAGCCGGGACAACCTTGAAGCTTTCTTT. The J gene is TRBJ1-1, the V gene TRBV12-3 or TRBV12-4; a possible D gene is TRBD1 (6 bases). This CDR3 region has 12 residues. V was shortened by 6 bases and J by 7 bases, with 12 bases between the two germline ends.

This clonotype was observed at least ten times. The chain is built from TRBV7-9 and TRBJ2-5; D ambiguous. Germline CDR1 SEHNR, CDR2 FQNEAQ (reference sequence). The CDR3 runs 14 residues. V shed 1 base and J shed 2 bases, with 8 bases lying between them. The CDR3 bases are TGTGCCAGCAGCTTAGATCGCTGGCAAGAGACCCAGTACTTC. Translation: CASSLDRWQETQYF.

This clonotype occurred a few times. The chain uses TRBV19 and TRBJ2-2, with D unclear. The V gene's germline CDR1 is LNHDA and CDR2 SQIVND (reference sequence). CDR3 length: 19 residues. Trimming cost V 5 bases and J 0 bases, with 22 bases left between them. This CDR3 is CASSDAAAYYRANTGELFF. The CDR3 DNA sequence: TGTGCCAGTAGTGACGCGGCTGCTTATTACCGCGCGAACACCGGGGAGCTGTTTTTT.

This clonotype appeared many times. The chain is built from TRBV25-1 and TRBJ2-2; D possibly corresponds to TRBD1 (5 bases). CDR3 length: 15 residues. V dropped 4 bases and J dropped 0 bases, with 9 bases sitting between them. Germline assignment: CDR1 MGHDK and CDR2 SYGVNS. CDR3 sequence (DNA): TGTGCCAGCAGTGGGACAACCGCGAACACCGGGGAGCTGTTTTTT. Translated, it gives CASSGTTANTGELFF.

A few counts support this clonotype. The CDR3 DNA follows: TGCAGTGCTACCCAGCGGACAGGGGCTGAAAAACTGTTTTTT. It encodes CSATQRTGAEKLFF. This sequence joins TRBV20-1 and TRBJ1-4; 9 bases agree with TRBD1. The CDR3 loop spans 14 amino acids. CDR1 and CDR2 (germline): DFQATT, SNEGSKA (reference sequence). The junction had 7 bases not matched to a gene; V was cut back by 4 bases and J by 7 bases.